The entry that follows covers one T cell receptor (beta chain) sequence. The antigen is not known. The primer mix had 60 Vbeta and 13 Jbeta primers. Using immunoSEQ multiplex PCR, the repertoire was profiled, and TCRdb retains in-frame clones only, with some absent. The sample contains 35,000 to 45,000 clones, around 56% of which appear only once. The sample is drawn from a study of cytomegalovirus exposure and HLA in healthy donors. Notes on the study in general: It was approximately 150 TCR beta chains that were listed as cytomegalovirus-associated.

Sequencing input: PBMCs. The clonotype originates from a man in his sixties in good health and CMV-seronegative.

Written as DNA, the CDR3 is TGTGCCAGTAGTGTACAGATTGTGGAGACCCAGTACTTC. Translating gives CASSVQIVETQYF. The chain joins TRBV19 to TRBJ2-5; D uncertain. CDR1 and CDR2 (germline): LNHDA, SQIVND (reference sequence). The V gene lost 5 bases and the J gene lost 5 bases, with 12 bases spanning the gap. The CDR3 spans 13 residues.